This T cell receptor beta chain came from a study of beta chain features in type 1 diabetes. Study-wide points: Type 1 diabetes patients had TCRB CDR3s that were shorter (moderately but significantly so) in all four CD4+ subsets. Junctions at VDJ sites from type 1 diabetes patients had fewer insertions and more deletions. The study left unresolved whether HLA type influences TCRB rearrangement.

Germline CDR1 is MNHEY and CDR2 is SMNVEV (reference sequence). The CDR3 totals 15 residues. V lost 6 bases to trimming and J lost 1 base; unmatched junction nucleotides: 8. Every bit of the isolated RNA underwent reverse transcription, so sequencing read expressed TCRB transcripts. About 3.57 million reads were obtained on average from naive, central memory and regulatory T cell samples. Sequencing used immunoSEQ multiplex PCR; TCRdb keeps in-frame clones, though not all of them. The table has some 70,000 clones, around 49% seen once. On this clone: Its specificity is not known.

This rearrangement joins TRBV27 to TRBJ1-2, with 7 nucleotides matching TRBD1. Sequenced material: central memory CD4+ T cells from blood. This clonotype was sampled from a man in his thirties or forties with type 1 diabetes. The CDR3 region is CASSPARQGNYGYTF. In DNA, the CDR3 is TGTGCCAGCAGCCCAGCCCGACAGGGTAACTATGGCTACACCTTC.